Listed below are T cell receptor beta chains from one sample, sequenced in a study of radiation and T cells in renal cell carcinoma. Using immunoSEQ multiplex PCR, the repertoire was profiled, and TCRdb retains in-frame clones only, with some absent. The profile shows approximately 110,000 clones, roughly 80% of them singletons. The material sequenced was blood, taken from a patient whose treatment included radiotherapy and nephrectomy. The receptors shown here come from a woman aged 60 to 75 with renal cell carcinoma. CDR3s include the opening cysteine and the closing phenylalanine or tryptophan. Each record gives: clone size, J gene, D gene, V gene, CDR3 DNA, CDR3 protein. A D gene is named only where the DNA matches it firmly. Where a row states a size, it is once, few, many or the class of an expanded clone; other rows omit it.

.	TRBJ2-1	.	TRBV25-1	TGTGCCAGCAGTGTGGCGGAGACCCCGCAGTTCTTC	CASSVAETPQFF
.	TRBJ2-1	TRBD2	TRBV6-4	TGTGCCAGCAGTGTTTCGGGGCTAGCGGGGGGGGAGCAGTTCTTC	CASSVSGLAGGEQFF
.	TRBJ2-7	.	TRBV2	TGTGCCAGCAGTGAAGGTGTCAGTACCTACGAGCAGTACTTC	CASSEGVSTYEQYF
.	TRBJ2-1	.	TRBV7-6	TGTGCCAGCAGCACAGGGGGGGGACACAATGAGCAGTTCTTC	CASSTGGGHNEQFF
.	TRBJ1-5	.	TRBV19	TGTGCCAGTGGTCACAAGGCCGTAAGCAATCAGCCCCAGCATTTT	CASGHKAVSNQPQHF
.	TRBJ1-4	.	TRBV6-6	TGTGCCAGCAGTTACCTCGGACAGATGAGGGAAAAACTGTTTTTT	CASSYLGQMREKLFF
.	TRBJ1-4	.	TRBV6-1	TGTGCCAGCAGTGCCCGGGCCGCGGCTGCAACTAATGAAAAACTGTTTTTT	CASSARAAAATNEKLFF
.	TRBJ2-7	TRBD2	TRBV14	TGTGCCAGCAGCCAAGGACAAGCGGGAGCTCGGGAGCAGTACTTC	CASSQGQAGAREQYF
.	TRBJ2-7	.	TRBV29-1	TGCAGCGTCCGAGTTTCCTACGAGCAGTACTTC	CSVRVSYEQYF
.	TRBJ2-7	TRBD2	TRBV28	TGTGCCAGCAGTTTATGGGACTTAGCGGGGGGGCCCCTCGAGCAGTACTTC	CASSLWDLAGGPLEQYF
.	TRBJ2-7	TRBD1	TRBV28	TGTGCCAGCAGTTGGGACAGGGACTCCTACGAGCAGTACTTC	CASSWDRDSYEQYF
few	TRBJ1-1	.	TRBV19	TGTGCCAGTAAGTCGGAGGGTGCTTACACTGAAGCTTTCTTT	CASKSEGAYTEAFF
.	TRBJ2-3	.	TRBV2	TGTGCCAGCAGCTGGAGAGATACGCAGTATTTT	CASSWRDTQYF
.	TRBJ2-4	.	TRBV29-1	TGCAGCGTTGCAATACAGGGTGAAAACATTCAGTACTTC	CSVAIQGENIQYF
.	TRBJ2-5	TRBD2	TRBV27	TGTGCCAGCTTCAAGGCGGGGGTGGAGTACTTC	CASFKAGVEYF
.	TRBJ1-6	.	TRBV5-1	TGCGCCAGCAGCTCCCGGGAGCAAATGAGTTCACCCCTCCACTTT	CASSSREQMSSPLHF
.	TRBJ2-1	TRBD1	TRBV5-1	TGCGCCAGTCGGACAGGGAGTATTAGGGATGAGCAGTTCTTC	CASRTGSIRDEQFF
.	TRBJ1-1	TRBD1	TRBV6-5	TGTGCCAGCGAACAGGGGCGCATGAACACTGAAGCTTTCTTT	CASEQGRMNTEAFF
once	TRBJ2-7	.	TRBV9	TGTGCCAGCAGCGTAGAAGAGGCAGTCCCCACCTACGAGCAGTACTTC	CASSVEEAVPTYEQYF
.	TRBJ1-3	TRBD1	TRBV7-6	TGTGCCAGCAGCTTAGACTCGGTGACAGGGCCTGGAAACACCATATATTTT	CASSLDSVTGPGNTIYF
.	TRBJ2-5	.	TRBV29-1	TGCAGCGTGGGGACCGCCATTCAAGAGACCCAGTACTTC	CSVGTAIQETQYF
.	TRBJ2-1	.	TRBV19	TGTGCCAGTAGCGAGACAGCAATATCCTACAATGAGCAGTTCTTC	CASSETAISYNEQFF
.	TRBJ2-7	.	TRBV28	TGTGCCAGCAGTTTATTACTAGCCTTAAGCGAGCAGTACTTC	CASSLLLALSEQYF
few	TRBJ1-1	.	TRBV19	TGTGCCAGTAAGTTTGGGAACACTGAAGCTTTCTTT	CASKFGNTEAFF
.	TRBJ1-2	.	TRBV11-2	TGTGCCAGCAGCTGGGACGCCCATCGGGACTATGGCTACACCTTC	CASSWDAHRDYGYTF
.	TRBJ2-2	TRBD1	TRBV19	TGTGCCAGTAGTATCAGCGCGGACAGGGTCATTACCGGGGAGCTGTTTTTT	CASSISADRVITGELFF
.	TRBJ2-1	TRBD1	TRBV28	TGTGCCAGCAGCCGAGGGGGGACAGGGGTCAGCAATGAGCAGTTCTTC	CASSRGGTGVSNEQFF
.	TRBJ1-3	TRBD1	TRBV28	TGTGCCAGCAGTTATTTCGGACAGGGCTCTGGAAACACCATATATTTT	CASSYFGQGSGNTIYF
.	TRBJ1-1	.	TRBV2	TGTGCCAGCAGGGCGGACACGGGTGTAACTTTCTTT	CASRADTGVTFF
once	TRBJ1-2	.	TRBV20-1	TGCAGTGCCAAACAGAGCTATGGCTACACCTTC	CSAKQSYGYTF
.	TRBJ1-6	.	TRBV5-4	TGTGCCAGCAGCTTGCGGGGATCCTATAATTCACCCCTCCACTTT	CASSLRGSYNSPLHF
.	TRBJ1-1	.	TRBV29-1	TGCAGCGTGGGGTTGGGACGGATCAACACTGAAGCTTTCTTT	CSVGLGRINTEAFF
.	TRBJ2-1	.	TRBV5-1	TGCGCCAGCAGCTTGGAAGGCAGGGCGTCCTACAATGAGCAGTTCTTC	CASSLEGRASYNEQFF
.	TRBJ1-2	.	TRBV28	TGTGGAGCGTCGAGTCGTCTTGGCTACACCTTC	CGASSRLGYTF
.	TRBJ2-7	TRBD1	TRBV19	TGTGCCAGTACCGAGACAGGGGGCTACGAGCAGTACTTC	CASTETGGYEQYF
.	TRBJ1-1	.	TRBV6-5	TGTGCCAGCAGTTACAGGACCCAACGGACTGAAGCTTTCTTT	CASSYRTQRTEAFF
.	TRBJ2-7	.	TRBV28	TGTGCCAGCAGTTTAAGCACCTACGAGCAGTACTTC	CASSLSTYEQYF
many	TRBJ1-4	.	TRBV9	TGTGCCAGCAGCCCACGGACAGATGAAAAACTGTTTTTT	CASSPRTDEKLFF
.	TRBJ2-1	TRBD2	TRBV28	TGTGCGCACGCTAGCGGGAGTCAGCAGTTCTTC	CAHASGSQQFF
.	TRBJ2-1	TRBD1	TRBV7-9	TGTGCCAGCAGCTCATACCGGACAGGGGGTTACAATGAGCAGTTCTTC	CASSSYRTGGYNEQFF
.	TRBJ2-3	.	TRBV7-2	TGTGCCAGCAGCTTAGTTTGGGGGGTCACAGATACGCAGTATTTT	CASSLVWGVTDTQYF
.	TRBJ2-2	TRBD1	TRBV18	TGTGCCAGCTCACCACGAACAGGGGGAACCGGGGAGCTGTTTTTT	CASSPRTGGTGELFF
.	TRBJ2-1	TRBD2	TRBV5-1	TGCGCCAGCAGCTCGGTAGCGGGGGGCTTATACAATGAGCAGTTCTTC	CASSSVAGGLYNEQFF
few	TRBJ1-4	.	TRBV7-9	TGTGCCAGCAGCTCAACGGAGAGCGGCGCTAATGAAAAACTGTTTTTT	CASSSTESGANEKLFF